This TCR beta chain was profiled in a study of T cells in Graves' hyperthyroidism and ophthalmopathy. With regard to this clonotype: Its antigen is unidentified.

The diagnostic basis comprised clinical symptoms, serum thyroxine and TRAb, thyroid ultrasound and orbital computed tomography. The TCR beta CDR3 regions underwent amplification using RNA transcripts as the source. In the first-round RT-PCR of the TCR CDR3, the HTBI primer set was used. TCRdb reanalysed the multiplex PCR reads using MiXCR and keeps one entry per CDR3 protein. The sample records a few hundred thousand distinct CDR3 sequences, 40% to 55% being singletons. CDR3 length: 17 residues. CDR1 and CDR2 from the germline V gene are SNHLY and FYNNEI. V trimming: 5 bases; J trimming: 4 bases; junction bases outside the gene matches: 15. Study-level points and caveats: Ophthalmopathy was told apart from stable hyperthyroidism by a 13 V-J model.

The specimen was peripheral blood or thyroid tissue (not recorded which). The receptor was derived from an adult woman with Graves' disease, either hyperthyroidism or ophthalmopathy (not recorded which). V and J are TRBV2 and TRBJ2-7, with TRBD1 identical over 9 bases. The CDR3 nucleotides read TGTGCCAGCAGTTATACAGGGGGCGGGGAGCTGTATTACGAGCAGTACTTC. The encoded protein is CASSYTGGGELYYEQYF.